This record covers a single T cell receptor (beta chain). This clonotype was seen a handful of times. It has no known antigen specificity. Per-base quality was not reported, and no clone a single base away is much larger than it. This entry is derived from a study of T-cell memory formation after mild COVID-19 (dated by TCRdb to about 2021). Regarding the study in general: TCR sequence clusters from the two donors were largely donor specific. Two young, previously healthy adult volunteers, one female and one male, were included in the cohort. In two donors, T-cell clones that expanded and contracted after mild COVID-19 were tracked by sequencing TCRalpha and TCRbeta repertoires over time. The paper as a whole reports these results and caveats: Balanced CD4/CD8 phenotypes were observed for clones contracting from day 15 to 85, whereas a bias towards CD4+ was observed for a second wave of clones expanding from day 15 to 37. Only two mild cases were covered in the study, and larger cohorts including severe cases with pre-infection samples were considered necessary. Some responding clones were detected in pre-infection memory, which suggested that pre-existing cross-reactive memory T cells had joined the SARS-CoV-2 response. SARS-CoV-2 specificity was not confirmed for the second-wave clones peaking on day 37. Contracting CD4+ clones turned up mainly in the CM and EM memory subsets, whereas EMRA was where CD8+ clones were enriched.

TCRdb shows the sequencer as Illumina NovaSeq 6000. TCRalpha and TCRbeta cDNA libraries were built by 5'RACE with constant-segment primers, adding sample barcodes and unique molecular identifiers. RNA was extracted from every sample with Trizol reagent. Amplification of the libraries took two PCR steps, and the second step added a second sample barcode plus Illumina TruSeq adapters. Sequencing of libraries was performed on an Illumina NovaSeq with 2 x 150 bp paired-end reads. Per the authors' processing: With migec v1.2.7, reads were demultiplexed and then collapsed into UMI-guided consensus sequences. Using mixcr v2.1.11, UMI consensuses were aligned to TRA and TRB V and J templates and then assembled into clonotypes. A clonotype was counted as expanded or contracted only when both edgeR and NoisET called the clonotype significant, with the noise models trained on biological replicates. For edgeR calls, the cutoffs were a false discovery rate-adjusted p below 0.01 and a log2 fold-change threshold of 1. As an exploratory analysis of dynamics, PCA with hierarchical clustering was applied to max-normalized trajectories of the 1000 most abundant clonotypes. Separately sequenced CD4+ and CD8+ repertoires were used to assign a CD4 or CD8 phenotype to each responding clone. The public reads were run again by TCRdb, first through fastp at Q25 and then through MiXCR, and only productive beta chains were kept. Under each unique CDR3 protein, matching rows form one entry showing the most common genes and DNA. The V and J calls here are based on TCRdb, not the publication. Across this sample there are approximately 350,000 distinct CDR3 sequences, with 25% to 30% seen only once. Approximately 15% of the sample rests with the top ten.

At the junction V is shortened by 4 bases and J by 3 bases; bases outside the gene matches: 9. The CDR3 goes from the cysteine to the phenylalanine over 16 residues. Only CDR3 DNA remains: 48 bases, in frame from the first base. CDR1 is given as SGHRS and CDR2 as YFSETQ, both from the germline V gene. Ficoll-Paque density gradient centrifugation was used to isolate PBMCs. The specimen sequenced was PBMCs or a T cell subset sorted from them (not recorded which). The receptor was isolated from an adult woman who had mild COVID-19 (a few samples of this study predate the infection). The sample titles of this study are shuffled in the database, so cell type and time point are left out; the donor was told from shared clones. Recombination joined TRBV5-1 with TRBJ1-3; 8 junctional bases match TRBD1. CDR3 reads: CASSLNLQGVGNTIYF. The nucleotides are TGCGCCAGCAGCCTGAACCTACAGGGGGTTGGAAACACCATATATTTT.